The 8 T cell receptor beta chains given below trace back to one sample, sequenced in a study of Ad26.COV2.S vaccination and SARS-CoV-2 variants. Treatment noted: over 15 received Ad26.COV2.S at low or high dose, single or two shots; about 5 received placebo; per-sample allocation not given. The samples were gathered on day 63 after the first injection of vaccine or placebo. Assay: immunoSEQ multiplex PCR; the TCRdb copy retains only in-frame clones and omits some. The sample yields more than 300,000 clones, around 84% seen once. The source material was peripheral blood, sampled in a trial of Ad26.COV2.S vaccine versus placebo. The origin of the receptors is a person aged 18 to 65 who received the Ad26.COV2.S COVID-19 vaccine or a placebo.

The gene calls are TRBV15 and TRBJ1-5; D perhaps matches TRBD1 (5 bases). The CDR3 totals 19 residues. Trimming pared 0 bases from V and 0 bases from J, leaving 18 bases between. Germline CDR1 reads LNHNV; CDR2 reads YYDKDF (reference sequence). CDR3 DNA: TGTGCCACCAGCAGAGATAGCCCCTTTGGTGGGGGTAGCAATCAGCCCCAGCATTTT. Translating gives CATSRDSPFGGGSNQPQHF.

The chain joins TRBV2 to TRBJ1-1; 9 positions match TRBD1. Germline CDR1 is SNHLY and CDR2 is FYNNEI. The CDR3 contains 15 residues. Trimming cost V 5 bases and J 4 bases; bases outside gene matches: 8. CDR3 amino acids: CASSQDRGGGTEAFF. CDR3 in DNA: TGTGCCAGCAGTCAAGACAGGGGGGGAGGCACTGAAGCTTTCTTT.

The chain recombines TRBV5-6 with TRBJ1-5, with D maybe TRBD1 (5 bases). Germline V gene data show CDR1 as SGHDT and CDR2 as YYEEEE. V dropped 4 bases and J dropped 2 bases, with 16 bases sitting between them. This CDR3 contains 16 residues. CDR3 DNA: TGTGCCAGCAGCGTTGCCCAGGGAAATGGCAATCAGCCCCAGCATTTT. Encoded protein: CASSVAQGNGNQPQHF.

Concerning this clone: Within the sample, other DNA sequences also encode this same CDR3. The CDR3 loop is CASSFPGQMNTEAFF. The DNA for the CDR3 is TGTGCCAGCAGCTTTCCGGGACAGATGAACACTGAAGCTTTCTTT. The genes are TRBV5-6 and TRBJ1-1; 7 nucleotides match TRBD1. CDR3 length equals 15 residues. The V segment lost 2 bases and the J segment 0 bases; nucleotides outside the gene matches: 4. Looked up from germline, CDR1 is SGHDT and CDR2 is YYEEEE.

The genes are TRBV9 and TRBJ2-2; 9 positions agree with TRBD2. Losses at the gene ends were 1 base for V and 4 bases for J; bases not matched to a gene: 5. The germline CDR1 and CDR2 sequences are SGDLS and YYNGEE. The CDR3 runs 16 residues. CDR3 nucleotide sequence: TGTGCCAGCAGCGTATCTGTAGCGGGGGCCACCGGGGAGCTGTTTTTT. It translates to CASSVSVAGATGELFF. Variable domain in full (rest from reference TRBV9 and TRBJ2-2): DSGVTQTPKHLITATGQRVTLRCSPRSGDLSVYWYQQSLDQGLQFLIQYYNGEERAKGNILERFSAQQFPDLHSELNLSSLELGDSALYFCASSVSVAGATGELFFGEGSRLTVL.

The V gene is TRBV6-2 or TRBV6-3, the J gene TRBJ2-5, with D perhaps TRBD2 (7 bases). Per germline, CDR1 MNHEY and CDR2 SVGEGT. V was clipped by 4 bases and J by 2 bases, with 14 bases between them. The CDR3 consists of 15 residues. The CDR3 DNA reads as TGTGCCAGCAGTTTGGGGGGGGCGGGGCAAGAGACCCAGTACTTC. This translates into CASSLGGAGQETQYF.

The CDR3 reads CASSQGLEDEQYF. CDR3 bases: TGCGCCAGCAGCCAAGGCCTGGAGGACGAGCAGTACTTC. This chain uses TRBV4-1 with TRBJ2-7; weak D call: TRBD2 (5 bases). Trimming stripped 1 base from V and 5 bases from J, with 9 bases between. Germline V CDR1 and CDR2: MGHRA, YSYEKL. The CDR3 contains 13 residues.

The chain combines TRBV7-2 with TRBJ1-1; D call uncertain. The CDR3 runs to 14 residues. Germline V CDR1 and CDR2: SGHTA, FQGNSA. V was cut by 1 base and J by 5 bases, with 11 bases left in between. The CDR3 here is CASSLGWVATEAFF. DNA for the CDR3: TGTGCCAGCAGCTTAGGTTGGGTGGCAACTGAAGCTTTCTTT.